The present TCR beta chain was sequenced within a study of blood T cell repertoires in COVID-19. Study information: Specimens from acute and convalescent COVID-19 originated in the United States, Italy and Spain. Nucleic acid was either cDNA or gDNA, and it came from T cells, B-cell-depleted T cells, or PBMCs.

Original analysis: Amplification with reference gene primers provided the estimates of nucleated cell counts. Generated by immunoSEQ multiplex PCR, the TCRdb table keeps only in-frame clones and is missing some. V, J and clone size derive from that table, while D and trimming were established from the DNA sequence. The data show 150,000 to 200,000 clones, around nine tenths seen once. The receptor comes from a man between 18 and 35 years old with active or convalescent COVID-19. The specimen was peripheral blood.

The CDR3 coding sequence is TGCAGCGTTGTGGTGACTAGCGTCGCCCAAGAGACCCAGTACTTC. The encoded protein is CSVVVTSVAQETQYF. The chain uses TRBV29-1 and TRBJ2-5; the match to TRBD2 covers 8 bases. After removal of 4 bases from V and 1 base from J, the junction contained 8 bases not matched to a gene. The germline CDR1 and CDR2 sequences are SQVTM and ANQGSEA. The CDR3 covers 15 residues.